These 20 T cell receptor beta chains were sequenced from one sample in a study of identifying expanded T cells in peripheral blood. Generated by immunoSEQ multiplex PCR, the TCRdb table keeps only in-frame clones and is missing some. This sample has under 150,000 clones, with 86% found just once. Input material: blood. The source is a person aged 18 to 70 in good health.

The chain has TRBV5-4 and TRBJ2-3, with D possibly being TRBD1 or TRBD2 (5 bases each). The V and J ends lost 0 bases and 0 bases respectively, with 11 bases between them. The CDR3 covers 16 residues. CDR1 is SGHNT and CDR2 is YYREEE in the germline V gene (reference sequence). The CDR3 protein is CASSLGRGPSTDTQYF. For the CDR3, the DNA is TGTGCCAGCAGCTTGGGACGGGGCCCCAGCACAGATACGCAGTATTTT.

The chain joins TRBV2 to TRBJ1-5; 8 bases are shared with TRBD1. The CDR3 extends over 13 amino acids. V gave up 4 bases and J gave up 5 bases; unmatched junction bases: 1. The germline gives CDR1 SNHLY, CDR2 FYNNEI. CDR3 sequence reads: CASSGTGYQPQHF. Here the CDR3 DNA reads TGTGCCAGCAGTGGGACAGGGTATCAGCCCCAGCATTTT.

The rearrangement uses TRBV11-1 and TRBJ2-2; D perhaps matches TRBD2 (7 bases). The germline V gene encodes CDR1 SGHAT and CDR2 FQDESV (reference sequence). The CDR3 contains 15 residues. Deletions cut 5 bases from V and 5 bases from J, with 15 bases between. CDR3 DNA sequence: TGTGCCAGCAGCCCCCGGGGGGCGAGAACCGGGGAGCTGTTTTTT. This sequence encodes CASSPRGARTGELFF. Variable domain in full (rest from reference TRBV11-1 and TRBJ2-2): EAEVAQSPRYKITEKSQAVAFWCDPISGHATLYWYRQILGQGPELLVQFQDESVVDDSQLPKDRFSAERLKGVDSTLKIQPAELGDSAMYLCASSPRGARTGELFFGEGSRLTVL.

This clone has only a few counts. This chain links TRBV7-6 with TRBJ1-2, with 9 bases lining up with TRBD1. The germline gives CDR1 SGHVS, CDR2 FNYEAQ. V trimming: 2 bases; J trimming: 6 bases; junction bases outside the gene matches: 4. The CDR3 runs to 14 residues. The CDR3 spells CASSLITGGDGYTF. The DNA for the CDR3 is TGTGCCAGCAGCTTAATAACAGGGGGCGATGGCTACACCTTC.

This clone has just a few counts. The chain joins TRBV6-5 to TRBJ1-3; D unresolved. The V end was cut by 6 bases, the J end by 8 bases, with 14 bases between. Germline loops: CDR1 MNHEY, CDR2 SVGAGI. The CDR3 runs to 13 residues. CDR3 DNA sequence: TGTGCCAGCAGGGACGTCCCTTGGGACACCATATATTTT. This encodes CASRDVPWDTIYF.

CDR3 DNA: TGTGCCAGCTCACCTAGAAGGGATTTAGAGACCCAGTACTTC. It is translated as CASSPRRDLETQYF. This sequence joins TRBV18 and TRBJ2-5; D remains unclear. The ends were cut back, 3 bases at V and 4 bases at J, with 12 bases in the middle. This CDR3 has 14 residues. Germline V gene lookup returns CDR1 KGHSH and CDR2 LQKENI. Full variable domain (missing parts from reference TRBV18 and TRBJ2-5): NAGVMQNPRHLVRRRGQEARLRCSPMKGHSHVYWYRQLPEEGLKFMVYLQKENIIDESGMPKERFSAEFPKEGPSILRIQQVVRGDSAAYFCASSPRRDLETQYFGPGTRLLVL.

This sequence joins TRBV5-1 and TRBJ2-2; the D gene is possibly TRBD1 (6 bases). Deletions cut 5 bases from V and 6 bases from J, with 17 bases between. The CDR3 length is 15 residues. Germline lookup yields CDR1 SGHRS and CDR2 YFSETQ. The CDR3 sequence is CASSQGQGSAGELFF. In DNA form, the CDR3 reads TGCGCCAGCAGTCAGGGGCAGGGAAGTGCCGGGGAGCTGTTTTTT.

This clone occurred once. This chain's CDR3 is CASRTGTQETQYF. The CDR3 DNA reads TGTGCCAGCAGGACCGGGACTCAAGAGACCCAGTACTTC. The chain combines TRBV11-3 with TRBJ2-5; perhaps TRBD2 as D (6 bases). This CDR3 has 13 residues. Germline V CDR1 and CDR2: SGHNT, YENEEA. With 6 bases removed from V and 2 bases from J, the gap between germline ends came to 10 bases.

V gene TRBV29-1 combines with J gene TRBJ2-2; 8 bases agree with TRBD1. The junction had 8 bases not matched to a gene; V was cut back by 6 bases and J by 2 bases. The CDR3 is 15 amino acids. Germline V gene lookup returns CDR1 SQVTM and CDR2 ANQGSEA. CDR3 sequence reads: CSVAPGTGNTGELFF. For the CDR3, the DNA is TGCAGCGTCGCCCCCGGGACAGGAAACACCGGGGAGCTGTTTTTT.

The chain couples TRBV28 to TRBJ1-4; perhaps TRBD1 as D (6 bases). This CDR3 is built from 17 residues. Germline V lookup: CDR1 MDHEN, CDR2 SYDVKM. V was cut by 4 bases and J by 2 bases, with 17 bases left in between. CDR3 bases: TGTGCCAGCAGTTCCCCGACAGGAACCAGGACTAATGAAAAACTGTTTTTT. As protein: CASSSPTGTRTNEKLFF.

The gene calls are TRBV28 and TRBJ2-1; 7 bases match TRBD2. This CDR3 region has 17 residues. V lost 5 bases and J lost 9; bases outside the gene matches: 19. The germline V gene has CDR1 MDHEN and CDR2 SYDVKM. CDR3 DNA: TGTGCCAGCAGTGACCCGAGTGAGGGGAGGGCATCCAGTGAGCAGTTCTTC. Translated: CASSDPSEGRASSEQFF.

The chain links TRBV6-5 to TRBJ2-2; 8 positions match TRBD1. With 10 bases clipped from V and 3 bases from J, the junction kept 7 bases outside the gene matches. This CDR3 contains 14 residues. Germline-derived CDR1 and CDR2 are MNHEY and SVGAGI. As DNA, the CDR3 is TGTGCCACCATGGACAGGGCGGACACCGGGGAGCTGTTTTTT. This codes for CATMDRADTGELFF.

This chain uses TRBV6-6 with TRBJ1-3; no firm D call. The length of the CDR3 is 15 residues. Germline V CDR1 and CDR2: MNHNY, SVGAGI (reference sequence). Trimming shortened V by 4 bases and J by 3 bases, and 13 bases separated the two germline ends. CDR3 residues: CASSFSQNNGNTIYF. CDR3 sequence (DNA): TGTGCCAGCAGTTTTAGCCAAAACAATGGAAACACCATATATTTT.

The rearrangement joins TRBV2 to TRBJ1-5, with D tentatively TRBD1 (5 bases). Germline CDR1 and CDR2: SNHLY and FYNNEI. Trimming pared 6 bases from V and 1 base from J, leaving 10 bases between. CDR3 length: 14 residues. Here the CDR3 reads CASRGGWSNQPQHF. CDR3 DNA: TGTGCCAGCAGGGGGGGATGGAGCAATCAGCCCCAGCATTTT.

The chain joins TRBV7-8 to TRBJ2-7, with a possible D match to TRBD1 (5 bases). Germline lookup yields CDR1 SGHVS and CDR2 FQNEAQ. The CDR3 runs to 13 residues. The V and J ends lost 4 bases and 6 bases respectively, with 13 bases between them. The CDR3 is CASSSQGLGEQYF. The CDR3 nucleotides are TGTGCCAGCAGCTCTCAGGGTCTTGGCGAGCAGTACTTC.

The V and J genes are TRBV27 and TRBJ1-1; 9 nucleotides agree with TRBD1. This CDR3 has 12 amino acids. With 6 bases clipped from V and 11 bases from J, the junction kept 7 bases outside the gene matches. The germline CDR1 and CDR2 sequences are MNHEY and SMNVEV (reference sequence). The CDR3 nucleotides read TGTGCCAGCAGCACCAACAGGGGGCATGCTTTCTTT. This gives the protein CASSTNRGHAFF.

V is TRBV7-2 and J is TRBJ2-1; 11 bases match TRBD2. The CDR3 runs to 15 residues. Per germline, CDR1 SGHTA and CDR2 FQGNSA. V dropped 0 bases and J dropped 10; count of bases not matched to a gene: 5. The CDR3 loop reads CASSLASGRAGEQFF. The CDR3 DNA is TGTGCCAGCAGCTTAGCTAGCGGGAGGGCCGGGGAGCAGTTCTTC.

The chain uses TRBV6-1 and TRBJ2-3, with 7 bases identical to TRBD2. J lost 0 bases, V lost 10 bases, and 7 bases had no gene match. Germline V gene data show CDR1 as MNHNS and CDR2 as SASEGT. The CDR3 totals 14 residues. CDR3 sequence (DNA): TGTGCCACCCTACTAGCGCCCAGCACAGATACGCAGTATTTT. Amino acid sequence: CATLLAPSTDTQYF.

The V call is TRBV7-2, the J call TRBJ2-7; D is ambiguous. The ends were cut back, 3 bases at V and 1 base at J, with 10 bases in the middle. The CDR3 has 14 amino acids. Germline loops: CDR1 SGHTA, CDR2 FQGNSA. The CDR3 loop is CASSFALTSYEQYF. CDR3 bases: TGTGCCAGCAGCTTCGCACTAACTTCCTACGAGCAGTACTTC.

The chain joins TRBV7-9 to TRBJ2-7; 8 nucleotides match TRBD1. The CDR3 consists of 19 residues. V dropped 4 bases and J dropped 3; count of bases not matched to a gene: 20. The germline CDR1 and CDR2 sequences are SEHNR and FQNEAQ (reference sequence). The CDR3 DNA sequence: TGTGCCAGCAGCTCCACTCGAAACACCGGACAGGGATGGGGCTACGAGCAGTACTTC. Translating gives CASSSTRNTGQGWGYEQYF.